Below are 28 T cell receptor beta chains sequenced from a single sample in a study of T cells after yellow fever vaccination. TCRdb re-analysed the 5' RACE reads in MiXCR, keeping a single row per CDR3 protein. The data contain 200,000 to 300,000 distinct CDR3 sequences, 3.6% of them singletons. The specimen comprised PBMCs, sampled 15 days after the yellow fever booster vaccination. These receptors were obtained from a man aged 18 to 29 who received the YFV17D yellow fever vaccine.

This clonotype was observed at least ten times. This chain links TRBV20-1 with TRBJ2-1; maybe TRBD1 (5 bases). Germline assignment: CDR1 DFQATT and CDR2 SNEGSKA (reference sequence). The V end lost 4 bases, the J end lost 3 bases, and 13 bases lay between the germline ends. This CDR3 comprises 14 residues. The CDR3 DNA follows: TGCAGTGCTAAGGGCAGGGCCTTCTACAATGAGCAGTTCTTC. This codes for CSAKGRAFYNEQFF.

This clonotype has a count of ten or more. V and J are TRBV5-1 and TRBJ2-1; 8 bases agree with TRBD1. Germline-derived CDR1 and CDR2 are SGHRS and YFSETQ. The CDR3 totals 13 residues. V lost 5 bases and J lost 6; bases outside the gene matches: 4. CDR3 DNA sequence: TGCGCCAGCAGGAGGACAGGGCTCAATGAGCAGTTCTTC. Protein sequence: CASRRTGLNEQFF.

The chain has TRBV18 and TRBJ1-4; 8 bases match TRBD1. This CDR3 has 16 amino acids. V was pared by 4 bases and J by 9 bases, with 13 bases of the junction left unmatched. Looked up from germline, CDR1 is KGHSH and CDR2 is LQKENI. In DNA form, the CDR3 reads TGTGCCAGCTCACGGGGAGCCGGGACAGGACTACAAAAACTGTTTTTT. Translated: CASSRGAGTGLQKLFF.

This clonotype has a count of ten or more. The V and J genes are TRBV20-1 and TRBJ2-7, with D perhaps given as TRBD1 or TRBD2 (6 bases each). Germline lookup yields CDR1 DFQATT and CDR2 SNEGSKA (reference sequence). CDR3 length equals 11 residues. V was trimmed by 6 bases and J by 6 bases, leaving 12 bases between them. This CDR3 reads CSAGGGREQYF. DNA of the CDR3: TGCAGTGCCGGGGGCGGGCGCGAGCAGTACTTC.

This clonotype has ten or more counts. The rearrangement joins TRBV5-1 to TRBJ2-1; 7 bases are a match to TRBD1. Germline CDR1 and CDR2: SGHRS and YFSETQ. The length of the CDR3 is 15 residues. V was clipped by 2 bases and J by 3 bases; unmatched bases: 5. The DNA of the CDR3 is TGCGCCAGCAGCTTAAGACAGGGCGACTACAATGAGCAGTTCTTC. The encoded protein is CASSLRQGDYNEQFF.

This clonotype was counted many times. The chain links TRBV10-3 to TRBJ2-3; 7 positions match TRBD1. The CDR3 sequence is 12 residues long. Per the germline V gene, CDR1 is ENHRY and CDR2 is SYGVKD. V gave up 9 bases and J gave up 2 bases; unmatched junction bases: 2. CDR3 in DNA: TGTGCCATACAGGGGACCACAGATACGCAGTATTTT. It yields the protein CAIQGTTDTQYF.

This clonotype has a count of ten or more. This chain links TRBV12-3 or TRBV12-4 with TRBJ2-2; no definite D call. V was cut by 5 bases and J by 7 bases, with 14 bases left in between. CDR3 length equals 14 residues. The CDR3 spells CASSSSWVDGELFF. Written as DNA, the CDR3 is TGTGCCAGCAGTAGCTCCTGGGTTGACGGGGAGCTGTTTTTT.

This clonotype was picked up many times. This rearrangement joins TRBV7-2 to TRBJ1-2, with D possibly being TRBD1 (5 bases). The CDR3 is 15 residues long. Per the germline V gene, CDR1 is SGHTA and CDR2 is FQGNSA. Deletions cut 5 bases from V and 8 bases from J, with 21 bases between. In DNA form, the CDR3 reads TGTGCCAGCAGCCCCCCCGGGGGGACCCAAGGGGGCTACACCTTC. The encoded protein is CASSPPGGTQGGYTF.

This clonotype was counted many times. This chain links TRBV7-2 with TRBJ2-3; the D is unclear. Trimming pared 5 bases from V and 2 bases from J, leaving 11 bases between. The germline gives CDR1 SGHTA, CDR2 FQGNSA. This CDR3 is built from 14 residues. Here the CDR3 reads CASSGELPTDTQYF. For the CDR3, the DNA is TGTGCCAGCAGCGGAGAGCTACCCACAGATACGCAGTATTTT.

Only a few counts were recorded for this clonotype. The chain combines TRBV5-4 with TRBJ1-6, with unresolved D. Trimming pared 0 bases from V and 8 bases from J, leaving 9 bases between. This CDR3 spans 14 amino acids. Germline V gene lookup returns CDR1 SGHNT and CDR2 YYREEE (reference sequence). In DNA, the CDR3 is TGTGCCAGCAGCTTGGAAACAAGAGATTCACCCCTCCACTTT. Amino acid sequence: CASSLETRDSPLHF.

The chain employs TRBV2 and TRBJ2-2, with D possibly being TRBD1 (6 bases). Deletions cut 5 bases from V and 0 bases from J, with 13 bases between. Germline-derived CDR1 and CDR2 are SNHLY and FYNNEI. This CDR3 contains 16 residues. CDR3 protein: CASSSAQGPNTGELFF. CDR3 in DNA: TGTGCCAGCAGTTCGGCCCAGGGGCCGAACACCGGGGAGCTGTTTTTT.

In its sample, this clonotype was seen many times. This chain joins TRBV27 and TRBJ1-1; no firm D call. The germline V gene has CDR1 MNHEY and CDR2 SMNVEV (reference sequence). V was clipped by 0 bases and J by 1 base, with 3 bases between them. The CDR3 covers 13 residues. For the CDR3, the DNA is TGTGCCAGCAGTTTATCGACGAACACTGAAGCTTTCTTT. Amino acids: CASSLSTNTEAFF.

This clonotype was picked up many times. CDR3 loop: CASSSRGAEVYTQYF. DNA of the CDR3: TGTGCCAGCAGCTCGCGGGGGGCTGAGGTGTATACGCAGTATTTT. V is TRBV7-8 and J is TRBJ2-3, with TRBD2 identical over 8 bases. V shed 4 bases and J 7 bases; nucleotides not matched to a gene: 10. The CDR3 totals 15 residues. Germline-derived CDR1 and CDR2 are SGHVS and FQNEAQ.

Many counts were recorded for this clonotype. CDR3: CASSEAPYGYTF. The CDR3 bases are TGTGCCAGCAGTGAAGCACCGTATGGCTACACCTTC. The chain links TRBV6-1 to TRBJ1-2; D gene ambiguous. CDR3 length equals 12 residues. Trimming shortened V by 0 bases and J by 5 bases, and 4 bases separated the two germline ends. Germline lookup yields CDR1 MNHNS and CDR2 SASEGT.

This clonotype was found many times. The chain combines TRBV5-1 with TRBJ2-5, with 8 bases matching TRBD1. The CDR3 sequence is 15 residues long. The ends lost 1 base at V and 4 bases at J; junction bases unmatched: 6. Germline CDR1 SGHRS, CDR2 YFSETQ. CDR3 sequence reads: CASSLQGAARETQYF. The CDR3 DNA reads TGCGCCAGCAGCTTGCAGGGGGCCGCGCGAGAGACCCAGTACTTC.

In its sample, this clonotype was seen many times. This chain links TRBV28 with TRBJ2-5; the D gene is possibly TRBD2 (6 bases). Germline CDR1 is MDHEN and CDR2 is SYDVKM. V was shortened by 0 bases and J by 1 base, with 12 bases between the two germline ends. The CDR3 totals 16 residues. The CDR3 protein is CASSLWGRGGQETQYF. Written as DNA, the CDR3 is TGTGCCAGCAGTTTATGGGGGCGGGGCGGCCAAGAGACCCAGTACTTC. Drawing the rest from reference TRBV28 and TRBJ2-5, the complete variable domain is DVKVTQSSRYLVKRTGEKVFLECVQDMDHENMFWYRQDPGLGLRLIYFSYDVKMKEKGDIPEGYSVSREKKERFSLILESASTNQTSMYLCASSLWGRGGQETQYFGPGTRLLVL.

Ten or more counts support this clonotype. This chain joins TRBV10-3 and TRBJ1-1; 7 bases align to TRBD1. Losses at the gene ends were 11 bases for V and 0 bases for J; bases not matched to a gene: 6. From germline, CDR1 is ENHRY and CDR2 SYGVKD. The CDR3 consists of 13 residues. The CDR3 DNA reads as TGTGCCGCTAAGACAGGGATGAACACTGAAGCTTTCTTT. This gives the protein CAAKTGMNTEAFF.

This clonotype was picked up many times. The CDR3 loop reads CASSLAPGTRVLAFF. Written as DNA, the CDR3 is TGTGCCAGCAGCTTAGCCCCCGGGACTAGGGTGTTAGCTTTCTTT. The chain uses TRBV7-2 and TRBJ1-1; the D gene is possibly TRBD1 (5 bases). V gave up 0 bases and J gave up 10 bases, with 18 bases separating them. Germline CDR1 SGHTA, CDR2 FQGNSA. This CDR3 is 15 amino acids long.

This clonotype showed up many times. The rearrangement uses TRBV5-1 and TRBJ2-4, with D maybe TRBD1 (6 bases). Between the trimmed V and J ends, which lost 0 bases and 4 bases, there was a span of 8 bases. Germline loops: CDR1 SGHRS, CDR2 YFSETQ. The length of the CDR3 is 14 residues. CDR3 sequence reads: CASSLGTAKNIQYF. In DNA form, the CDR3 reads TGCGCCAGCAGCTTGGGGACAGCAAAAAACATTCAGTACTTC.

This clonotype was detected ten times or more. The CDR3 is CASSLGSRLDQPQHF. The CDR3 nucleotides are TGTGCCAGCAGTTTAGGTAGTAGGTTGGATCAGCCCCAGCATTTT. This sequence joins TRBV12-3 or TRBV12-4 and TRBJ1-5, with D uncertain. Trimming removed 1 base from V and 5 bases from J, with 12 bases in between. The CDR3 is 15 residues long.

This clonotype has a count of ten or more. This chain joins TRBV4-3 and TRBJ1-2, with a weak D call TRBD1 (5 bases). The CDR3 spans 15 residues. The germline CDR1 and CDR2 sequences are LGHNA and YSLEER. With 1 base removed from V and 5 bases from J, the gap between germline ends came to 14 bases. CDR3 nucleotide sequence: TGCGCCAGCAGCCAAGCTACCAGGGAAGAATATGGCTACACCTTC. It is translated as CASSQATREEYGYTF.

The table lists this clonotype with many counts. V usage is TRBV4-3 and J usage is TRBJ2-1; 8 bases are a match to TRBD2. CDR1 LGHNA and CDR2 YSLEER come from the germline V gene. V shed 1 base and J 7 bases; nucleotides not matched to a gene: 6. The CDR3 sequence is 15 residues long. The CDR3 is CASSQGRGAGNEQFF. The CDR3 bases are TGCGCCAGCAGCCAAGGGCGGGGGGCCGGGAATGAGCAGTTCTTC.

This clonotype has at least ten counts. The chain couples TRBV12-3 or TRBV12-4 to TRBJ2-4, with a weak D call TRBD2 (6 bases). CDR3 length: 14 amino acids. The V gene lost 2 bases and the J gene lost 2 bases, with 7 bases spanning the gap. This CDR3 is CASSLRGTKNIQYF. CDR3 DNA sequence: TGTGCCAGCAGTTTACGGGGGACCAAAAACATTCAGTACTTC.

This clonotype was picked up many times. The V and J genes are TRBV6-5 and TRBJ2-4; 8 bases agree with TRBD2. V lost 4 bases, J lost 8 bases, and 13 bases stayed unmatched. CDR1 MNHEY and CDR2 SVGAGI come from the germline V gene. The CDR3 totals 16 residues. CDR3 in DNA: TGTGCCAGCAGTTCGACTATAGCGGGGTGGCCGGACATTCAGTACTTC. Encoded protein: CASSSTIAGWPDIQYF.

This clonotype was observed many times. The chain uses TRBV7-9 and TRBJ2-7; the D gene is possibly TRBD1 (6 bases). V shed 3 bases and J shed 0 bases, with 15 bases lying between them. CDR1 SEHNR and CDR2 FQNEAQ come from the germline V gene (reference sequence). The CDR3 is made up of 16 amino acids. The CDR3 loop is CASSFSTGHRSYEQYV. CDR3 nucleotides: TGTGCCAGCAGCTTTTCCACGGGACATCGCTCCTACGAGCAGTACGTC.

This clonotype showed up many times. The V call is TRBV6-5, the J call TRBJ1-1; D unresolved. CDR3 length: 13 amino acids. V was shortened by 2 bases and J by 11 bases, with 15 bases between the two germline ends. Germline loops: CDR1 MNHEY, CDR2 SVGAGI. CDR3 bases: TGTGCCAGCAGTTACAGGACCCGAGAGAGGGCTTTCTTT. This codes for CASSYRTRERAFF.

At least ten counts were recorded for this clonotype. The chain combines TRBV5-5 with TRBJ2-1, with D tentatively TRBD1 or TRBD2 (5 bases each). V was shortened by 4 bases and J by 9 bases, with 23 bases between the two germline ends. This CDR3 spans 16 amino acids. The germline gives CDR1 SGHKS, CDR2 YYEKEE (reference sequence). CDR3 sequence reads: CASSPGPGDPPREQFF. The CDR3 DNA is TGTGCCAGCAGCCCAGGGCCCGGGGACCCACCCCGTGAGCAGTTCTTC.

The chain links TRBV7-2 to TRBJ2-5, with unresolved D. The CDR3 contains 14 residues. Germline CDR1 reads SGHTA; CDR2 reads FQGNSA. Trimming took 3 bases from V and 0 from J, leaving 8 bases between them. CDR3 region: CASSFPGYQETQYF. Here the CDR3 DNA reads TGTGCCAGCAGCTTTCCCGGGTACCAAGAGACCCAGTACTTC.